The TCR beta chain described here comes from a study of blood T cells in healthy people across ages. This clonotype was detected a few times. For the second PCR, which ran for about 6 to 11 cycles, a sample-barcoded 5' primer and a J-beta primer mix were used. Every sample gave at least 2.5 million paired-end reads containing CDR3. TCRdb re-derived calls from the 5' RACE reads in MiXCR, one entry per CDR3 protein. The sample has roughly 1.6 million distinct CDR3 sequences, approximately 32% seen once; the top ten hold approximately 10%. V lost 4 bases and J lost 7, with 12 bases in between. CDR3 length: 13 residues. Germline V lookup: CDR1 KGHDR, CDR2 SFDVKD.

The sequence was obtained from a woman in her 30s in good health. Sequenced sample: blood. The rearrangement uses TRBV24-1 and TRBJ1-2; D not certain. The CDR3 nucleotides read TGTGCCACCAGTGACGGGCCTTGGGGTGGCTACACCTTC. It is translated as CATSDGPWGGYTF.